The TCR beta chain under discussion was sequenced for a study of cytomegalovirus exposure and HLA in healthy donors. Study-wide context: Of around 400 genotyped donors, roughly 81% grouped in the Caucasian-associated ancestry cluster.

The PCR ran on 60 Vbeta and 13 Jbeta primers. Only in-frame clones appear in the TCRdb table, and some are missing; sequencing was by immunoSEQ multiplex PCR. The table records approximately 70,000 clones, about two thirds of them present only once. This CDR3 is built from 14 residues. V was pared by 7 bases and J by 2 bases, with 7 bases of the junction left unmatched. Germline V gives CDR1 LNHDA, CDR2 SQIVND (reference sequence). Source material: PBMCs. The clonotype was recovered from a man aged 40-49 years in good health and CMV-seropositive. The chain employs TRBV19 and TRBJ2-5; TRBD1 agrees at 7 bases. The CDR3 reads CASKVGTEQETQYF. Written as DNA, the CDR3 is TGTGCCAGTAAAGTTGGGACAGAACAAGAGACCCAGTACTTC.